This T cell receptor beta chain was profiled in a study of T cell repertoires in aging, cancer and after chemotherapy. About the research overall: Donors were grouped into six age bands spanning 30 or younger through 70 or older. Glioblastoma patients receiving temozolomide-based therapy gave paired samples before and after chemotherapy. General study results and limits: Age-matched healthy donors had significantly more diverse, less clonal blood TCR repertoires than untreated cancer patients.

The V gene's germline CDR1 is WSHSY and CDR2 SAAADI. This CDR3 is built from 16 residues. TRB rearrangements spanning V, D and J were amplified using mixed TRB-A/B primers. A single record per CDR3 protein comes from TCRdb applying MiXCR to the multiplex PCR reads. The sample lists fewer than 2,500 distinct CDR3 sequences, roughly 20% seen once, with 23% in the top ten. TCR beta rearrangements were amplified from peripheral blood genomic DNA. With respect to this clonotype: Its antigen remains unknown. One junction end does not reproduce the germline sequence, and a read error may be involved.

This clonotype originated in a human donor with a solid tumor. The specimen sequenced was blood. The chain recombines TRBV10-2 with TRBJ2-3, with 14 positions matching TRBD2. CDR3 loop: CASSQGLAGGTDTQYF. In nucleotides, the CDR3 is TGTGCCAGCAGCCAGGGACTAGCGGGGGGCACAGATACGCAGTATTTT.